This T cell receptor beta chain was captured by sequencing in a study of OX40 agonist ivuxolimab in advanced cancers. About the research overall: The mean age was approximately 60 years, ranging from 23 to 79, with approximately 83% of participants male. Notes on the study in general: CD8+ T cells were the subset that, on average, had more expanded clones than CD4+.

Systemic immunosuppression or autoimmune disease history was grounds to exclude patients. At cycle 4 day 1, cycle 7 day 1, and baseline, blood was sampled. Here immunoSEQ multiplex PCR was the method, and the copy in TCRdb shows in-frame clones only, minus some. The table has 30,000 to 35,000 clones, roughly 85% seen once. Trimming stripped 7 bases from V and 6 bases from J, with 16 bases between. CDR1 SGHVS and CDR2 FQNEAQ come from the germline V gene. The CDR3 totals 14 residues. Comments on this clone: Antigen unknown.

This chain uses TRBV7-8 with TRBJ2-1, with D possibly TRBD2 on 5 matching bases. Sample: CD4+ or CD8+ T cells sorted from blood, taken in a trial of the OX40 agonist ivuxolimab. This clonotype was sampled from an adult with an advanced solid tumor such as melanoma, head and neck, liver or kidney cancer. CDR3 DNA: TGTGCCAGCAACCTCCCTAGCACCCTCAATGAGCAGTTCTTC. Translated, it gives CASNLPSTLNEQFF.